This T cell receptor (beta chain) came from a study of identical twins. The sample holds a few counts of this clonotype. CDR1 and CDR2 (germline): DFQATT, SNEGSKA (reference sequence). V lost 6 bases to trimming and J lost 3 bases, with 11 bases between them. The CDR3 extends over 12 amino acids. TCRdb reprocessed the 5' RACE reads via MiXCR and lists one record per CDR3 protein. This repertoire shows about 200,000 distinct CDR3 sequences, roughly 10% found once; its top ten account for around 5.1%. The receptor was derived from a woman aged 18-29 years in good health. J is TRBJ1-2 and V is TRBV20-1; possibly TRBD1 for D (6 bases). The sample was memory (CD45RO+) T cells sorted from blood. The DNA for the CDR3 is TGCAGTGCCTACCGGACAGACTATGGCTACACCTTC. Translating it yields CSAYRTDYGYTF.